These 32 T cell receptor beta chains were sequenced from one sample in a study of cytomegalovirus exposure and HLA in healthy donors. The PCR contained 60 Vbeta and 13 Jbeta primers. Only in-frame clones appear in the TCRdb table, and some are missing; sequencing was by immunoSEQ multiplex PCR. The sample has 35,000 to 45,000 clones. Material for sequencing was PBMCs. The source is a human donor in good health.

The chain is built from TRBV9 and TRBJ1-6; maybe TRBD1 (5 bases). V was cut by 0 bases and J by 14 bases, with 12 bases left in between. Germline V lookup: CDR1 SGDLS, CDR2 YYNGEE. The CDR3 has 13 residues. CDR3 sequence: CASSVGGVGALHF. CDR3 DNA sequence: TGTGCCAGCAGCGTAGGGGGCGTAGGGGCCCTCCACTTT.

The rearrangement joins TRBV2 to TRBJ1-4, with D maybe TRBD1 (5 bases). Trimming cost V 6 bases and J 5 bases, with 19 bases left between them. The CDR3 contains 16 residues. Germline V gene sequence: CDR1 SNHLY, CDR2 FYNNEI. The CDR3 DNA follows: TGTGCCAGCAGCGCACACCAGGGAGGTGAGAATGAAAAACTGTTTTTT. Its translation is CASSAHQGGENEKLFF.

The V call is TRBV27, the J call TRBJ2-1, with D unclear. Trimming removed 10 bases at V and 1 base at J, with 17 bases between. The germline CDR1 and CDR2 sequences are MNHEY and SMNVEV (reference sequence). This CDR3 region has 15 residues. The CDR3: CAIFTFPISYNEQFF. CDR3 nucleotides: TGTGCCATCTTCACTTTTCCAATATCCTACAATGAGCAGTTCTTC.

The chain carries TRBV5-1 and TRBJ2-5, with 15 bases that match TRBD2. There are 16 residues in the CDR3. Germline-derived CDR1 and CDR2 are SGHRS and YFSETQ. V shed 4 bases, J shed 3 bases, and the junction held 4 bases outside the gene matches. The chain's CDR3 is CASSTGLAGGEETQYF. The CDR3 DNA is TGCGCCAGCAGCACCGGACTAGCGGGGGGGGAAGAGACCCAGTACTTC.

This sequence joins TRBV30 and TRBJ2-1; TRBD2 might be the D (7 bases). Trimming cost V 2 bases and J 5 bases, with 16 bases left between them. The CDR3 sequence is 15 residues long. CDR1 GTSNPN and CDR2 SVGIG come from the germline V gene (reference sequence). This CDR3 is CAWSRTGRVDNEQFF. CDR3 bases: TGTGCCTGGAGTAGAACAGGGAGGGTGGACAATGAGCAGTTCTTC.

This chain uses TRBV6-5 with TRBJ2-2; TRBD1 is a possible D gene (6 bases). The CDR3 length is 14 residues. The germline V gene has CDR1 MNHEY and CDR2 SVGAGI. V lost 6 bases and J lost 4, with 12 bases in between. Here the CDR3 reads CASRPDRSTGELFF. CDR3 bases: TGTGCCAGCAGACCTGACAGGAGCACCGGGGAGCTGTTTTTT.

The chain employs TRBV19 and TRBJ2-7; D may be TRBD1 (6 bases). CDR3 length: 14 amino acids. Trimming removed 3 bases from V and 2 bases from J, with 11 bases in between. CDR1 LNHDA and CDR2 SQIVND come from the germline V gene (reference sequence). The CDR3 loop reads CASSIFRGPYEQYF. CDR3 DNA: TGTGCCAGTAGTATTTTCAGGGGTCCCTACGAGCAGTACTTC.

A remark on this clone: This specimen includes other DNA sequences encoding the same CDR3. V and J are TRBV6-1 and TRBJ1-2; 7 bases are shared with TRBD1. The CDR3 covers 15 residues. V gave up 2 bases and J gave up 0 bases; unmatched junction bases: 3. Germline assignment: CDR1 MNHNS and CDR2 SASEGT. CDR3 protein: CASSEWTGSNYGYTF. The CDR3 DNA sequence: TGTGCCAGCAGTGAATGGACAGGTTCTAACTATGGCTACACCTTC.

The chain uses TRBV14 and TRBJ2-1, with a possible D match to TRBD2 (5 bases). This CDR3 region has 16 residues. Trimming stripped 3 bases from V and 7 bases from J, with 19 bases between. In germline, CDR1 is SGHDN, CDR2 FVKESK. CDR3 sequence (DNA): TGTGCCAGCAGCCAGTTCGGACTGGGCCGTGGGAATGAGCAGTTCTTC. It is translated as CASSQFGLGRGNEQFF. Using reference TRBV14 and TRBJ2-1 for the parts outside the CDR3, the full variable domain is EAGVTQFPSHSVIEKGQTVTLRCDPISGHDNLYWYRRVMGKEIKFLLHFVKESKQDESGMPNNRFLAERTGGTYSTLKVQPAELEDSGVYFCASSQFGLGRGNEQFFGPGTRLTVL.

This chain joins TRBV30 and TRBJ1-6, with D unresolved. V lost 5 bases and J lost 1, with 6 bases in between. The CDR3 contains 13 residues. From germline, CDR1 is GTSNPN and CDR2 SVGIG (reference sequence). The CDR3 loop is CAWDRSYNSPLHF. The DNA for the CDR3 is TGTGCCTGGGATCGGTCCTATAATTCACCCCTCCACTTT.

The chain carries TRBV11-3 and TRBJ1-2; TRBD1 matches at 8 bases. The CDR3 totals 15 residues. Germline CDR1 SGHNT, CDR2 YENEEA. After removal of 3 bases from V and 5 bases from J, the junction contained 8 bases not matched to a gene. CDR3 coding DNA: TGTGCCAGCAGCTTCAAGACAGGGGCCGTATATGGCTACACCTTC. Residues: CASSFKTGAVYGYTF.

This rearrangement joins TRBV30 to TRBJ2-7, with 8 nucleotides matching TRBD1. The CDR3 has 14 amino acids. Germline CDR1 GTSNPN, CDR2 SVGIG (reference sequence). The trim removed 3 bases at V and 3 bases at J, leaving 7 bases unmatched. CDR3 nucleotides: TGTGCCTGGAGGACCCAACAGGGGGACTACGAGCAGTACTTC. It specifies CAWRTQQGDYEQYF.

The rearrangement joins TRBV28 to TRBJ1-2, with 8 bases matching TRBD1. Germline trimming cut 2 bases from V and 1 base from J; bases unmatched to any gene: 3. Per the germline V gene, CDR1 is MDHEN and CDR2 is SYDVKM. The CDR3 runs to 15 residues. CDR3 sequence reads: CASSLAGGGNYGYTF. CDR3 DNA sequence: TGTGCCAGCAGTTTAGCAGGGGGCGGTAACTATGGCTACACCTTC.

The genes are TRBV30 and TRBJ2-7, with D maybe TRBD1 (6 bases). With 2 bases removed from V and 3 bases from J, the gap between germline ends came to 11 bases. CDR1 is GTSNPN and CDR2 is SVGIG in the germline V gene (reference sequence). The length of the CDR3 is 13 residues. CDR3 sequence: CAWSLGHHYEQYF. For the CDR3, the DNA is TGTGCCTGGAGTTTGGGACATCACTACGAGCAGTACTTC.

The chain joins TRBV2 to TRBJ2-7; the D gene is possibly TRBD1 (5 bases). This CDR3 region has 14 residues. Between the trimmed V and J ends, which lost 4 bases and 0 bases, there was a span of 10 bases. Germline values: CDR1 SNHLY, CDR2 FYNNEI. As DNA, the CDR3 is TGTGCCAGCAGTGTCGACAGCCTCTCCTACGAGCAGTACTTC. Its protein product is CASSVDSLSYEQYF.

The V and J genes are TRBV7-8 and TRBJ2-5; D is perhaps TRBD2 (6 bases). Germline values: CDR1 SGHVS, CDR2 FQNEAQ. This CDR3 has 17 residues. Trimming took 5 bases from V and 1 from J, leaving 20 bases between them. The CDR3 coding sequence is TGTGCCAGCAGCCCTTTAGGGGACTTCGGCACCCAAGAGACCCAGTACTTC. This translates into CASSPLGDFGTQETQYF. Using reference TRBV7-8 and TRBJ2-5 for the parts outside the CDR3, the full variable domain is GAGVSQSPRYKVAKRGQDVALRCDPISGHVSLFWYQQALGQGPEFLTYFQNEAQLDKSGLPSDRFFAERPEGSVSTLKIQRTQQEDSAVYLCASSPLGDFGTQETQYFGPGTRLLVL.

The V and J genes are TRBV5-1 and TRBJ2-7, with D maybe TRBD1 (5 bases). The V gene's germline CDR1 is SGHRS and CDR2 YFSETQ. The CDR3 consists of 15 residues. V was cut by 4 bases and J by 4 bases, with 18 bases left in between. The CDR3 nucleotides read TGCGCCAGCAGCCTCCCAGGGAACGAGGCATACGAGCAGTACTTC. It codes for CASSLPGNEAYEQYF.

The chain links TRBV2 to TRBJ1-4; possible D gene TRBD1, 5 bases. Germline V gives CDR1 SNHLY, CDR2 FYNNEI. V was shortened by 7 bases and J by 8 bases, with 20 bases between the two germline ends. This CDR3 comprises 15 residues. In DNA, the CDR3 is TGTGCCAGCACGCGCTGGGGGGGGGTTGGGGAAAAACTGTTTTTT. Translating gives CASTRWGGVGEKLFF.

CDR3 DNA sequence: TGTGCCAGCAGCTTAAACGGGGGAACCGACAATGAGCAGTTCTTC. It translates to CASSLNGGTDNEQFF. The genes are TRBV7-2 and TRBJ2-1, with a tentative D call TRBD2 (6 bases). Germline lookup yields CDR1 SGHTA and CDR2 FQGNSA. Trimming left V 2 bases short and J 5 bases short, with 13 bases between. The CDR3 loop spans 15 amino acids. The whole variable domain, remainder taken from reference TRBV7-2 and TRBJ2-1, is GAGVSQSPSNKVTEKGKDVELRCDPISGHTALYWYRQSLGQGLEFLIYFQGNSAPDKSGLPSDRFSAERTGGSVSTLTIQRTQQEDSAVYLCASSLNGGTDNEQFFGPGTRLTVL.

The chain carries TRBV5-1 and TRBJ2-7, with a possible D match to TRBD2 (5 bases). The CDR3 is made up of 15 amino acids. Germline V gene lookup returns CDR1 SGHRS and CDR2 YFSETQ. The ends were cut back, 7 bases at V and 6 bases at J, with 23 bases in the middle. The CDR3 coding sequence is TGCGCCAGCGGAGCGGTCGGCGGTCGGATTGGCGAGCAGTACTTC. Encoded protein: CASGAVGGRIGEQYF. The full variable domain, in which reference TRBV5-1 and TRBJ2-7 provide the parts outside the CDR3, is KAGVTQTPRYLIKTRGQQVTLSCSPISGHRSVSWYQQTPGQGLQFLFEYFSETQRNKGNFPGRFSGRQFSNSRSEMNVSTLELGDSALYLCASGAVGGRIGEQYFGPGTRLTVT.

This chain uses TRBV7-3 with TRBJ1-1, with D uncertain. CDR1 is SGHTA and CDR2 is FQGTGA in the germline V gene. The CDR3 runs to 14 residues. Between the trimmed V and J ends, which lost 1 base and 1 base, there was a span of 7 bases. The CDR3 here is CASSLSRGNTEAFF. For the CDR3, the DNA is TGTGCCAGCAGCTTAAGTCGGGGGAACACTGAAGCTTTCTTT. Full variable domain (remainder filled in from reference TRBV7-3 and TRBJ1-1): GAGVSQTPSNKVTEKGKYVELRCDPISGHTALYWYRQSLGQGPEFLIYFQGTGAADDSGLPNDRFFAVRPEGSVSTLKIQRTERGDSAVYLCASSLSRGNTEAFFGQGTRLTVV.

This rearrangement joins TRBV19 to TRBJ1-1; a weak D match, TRBD1 (6 bases). The CDR3 contains 14 residues. Germline CDR1 is LNHDA and CDR2 is SQIVND (reference sequence). V gave up 8 bases and J gave up 4 bases, with 17 bases separating them. The CDR3 coding sequence is TGTGCCAGTGGGTCCGGACAGTACGGCACTGAAGCTTTCTTT. Its translation is CASGSGQYGTEAFF. Drawing the rest from reference TRBV19 and TRBJ1-1, the complete variable domain is DGGITQSPKYLFRKEGQNVTLSCEQNLNHDAMYWYRQDPGQGLRLIYYSQIVNDFQKGDIAEGYSVSREKKESFPLTVTSAQKNPTAFYLCASGSGQYGTEAFFGQGTRLTVV.

The chain employs TRBV4-2 and TRBJ1-5; D is perhaps TRBD1 (6 bases). Trimming removed 7 bases from V and 5 bases from J, with 15 bases in between. The CDR3 covers 14 residues. CDR1 LGHNA and CDR2 YNFKEQ come from the germline V gene. The CDR3 here is CASNSVKGDQPQHF. In nucleotides, the CDR3 is TGTGCCAGCAACTCGGTAAAGGGGGATCAGCCCCAGCATTTT.

The chain uses TRBV18 and TRBJ2-1; 11 nucleotides agree with TRBD2. V lost 6 bases, J lost 0 bases, and 7 bases stayed unmatched. Germline V lookup: CDR1 KGHSH, CDR2 LQKENI. CDR3 length equals 17 residues. The CDR3 DNA reads TGTGCCAGCTCTCGCCTAGCGGGGGGTGGCTCCTACAATGAGCAGTTCTTC. Residues: CASSRLAGGGSYNEQFF.

V and J are TRBV4-1 and TRBJ1-3, with a possible D match to TRBD1 (5 bases). The CDR3 is 17 amino acids. V lost 3 bases and J lost 0, with 15 bases in between. CDR1 is MGHRA, CDR2 YSYEKL, per germline. CDR3 DNA sequence: TGCGCCAGCAGCCAGCCTCCAGACAGAAGCTCTGGAAACACCATATATTTT. The encoded protein is CASSQPPDRSSGNTIYF.

This CDR3 reads CASSLNSQTVAYEQYF. CDR3 sequence (DNA): TGCGCCAGCAGCTTGAACTCCCAGACAGTGGCCTACGAGCAGTACTTC. The chain links TRBV5-1 to TRBJ2-7, with a possible D match to TRBD1 (5 bases). The germline V gene has CDR1 SGHRS and CDR2 YFSETQ. The CDR3 consists of 16 residues. Trimming left V 1 base short and J 2 bases short, with 16 bases between.

This chain uses TRBV5-1 with TRBJ2-3, with D possibly matching TRBD1 (6 bases). This CDR3 region has 14 residues. Per the germline V gene, CDR1 is SGHRS and CDR2 is YFSETQ. V dropped 2 bases and J dropped 5 bases, with 12 bases sitting between them. CDR3 sequence reads: CASSLQIGGDTQYF. Here the CDR3 DNA reads TGCGCCAGCAGCTTACAAATAGGGGGAGATACGCAGTATTTT.

This rearrangement joins TRBV11-3 to TRBJ1-1, with TRBD1 matching 7 bases. The CDR3 has 15 residues. Trimming at V came to 1 base and at J to 12 bases, leaving 14 bases not matched to a gene. Per germline, CDR1 SGHNT and CDR2 YENEEA. Here the CDR3 reads CASSLGAGGHPTPFF. The CDR3 region has the DNA TGTGCCAGCAGCTTAGGGGCAGGGGGGCATCCCACCCCTTTCTTT.

The V gene is TRBV6-1, the J gene TRBJ1-2; maybe TRBD1 (5 bases). This CDR3 spans 10 amino acids. Germline CDR1 and CDR2: MNHNS and SASEGT. V dropped 11 bases and J dropped 7 bases, with 11 bases sitting between them. In nucleotides, the CDR3 is TGTGCCCCGAAGGGGCGTGGCTACACCTTC. It yields the protein CAPKGRGYTF.

The chain is built from TRBV11-2 and TRBJ2-1; TRBD1 matches at 7 bases. CDR3 size: 14 residues. Germline assignment: CDR1 SGHAT and CDR2 FQNNGV. V shed 5 bases, J shed 8 bases, and the junction held 9 bases outside the gene matches. CDR3 amino acids: CASSLQGPKDEQFF. In DNA, the CDR3 is TGTGCCAGCAGCCTACAGGGGCCGAAGGATGAGCAGTTCTTC.

With respect to this clone: One end of the junction is discordant with germline, which a read error may explain. The J gene is TRBJ2-3, the V gene TRBV5-1; 9 nucleotides agree with TRBD1. From germline, CDR1 is SGHRS and CDR2 YFSETQ. The CDR3 totals 14 residues. This CDR3 reads CASRLQGAKDKQYF. In DNA, the CDR3 is TGCGCCAGCAGGTTACAGGGGGCAAAAGATAAGCAGTATTTT.

The chain carries TRBV27 and TRBJ2-7; D gene ambiguous. Per germline, CDR1 MNHEY and CDR2 SMNVEV (reference sequence). CDR3 length: 11 amino acids. V lost 6 bases to trimming and J lost 6 bases, with 9 bases between them. In DNA, the CDR3 is TGTGCCAGCAGCCTGGGCCTCGAGCAGTACTTC. It codes for CASSLGLEQYF.